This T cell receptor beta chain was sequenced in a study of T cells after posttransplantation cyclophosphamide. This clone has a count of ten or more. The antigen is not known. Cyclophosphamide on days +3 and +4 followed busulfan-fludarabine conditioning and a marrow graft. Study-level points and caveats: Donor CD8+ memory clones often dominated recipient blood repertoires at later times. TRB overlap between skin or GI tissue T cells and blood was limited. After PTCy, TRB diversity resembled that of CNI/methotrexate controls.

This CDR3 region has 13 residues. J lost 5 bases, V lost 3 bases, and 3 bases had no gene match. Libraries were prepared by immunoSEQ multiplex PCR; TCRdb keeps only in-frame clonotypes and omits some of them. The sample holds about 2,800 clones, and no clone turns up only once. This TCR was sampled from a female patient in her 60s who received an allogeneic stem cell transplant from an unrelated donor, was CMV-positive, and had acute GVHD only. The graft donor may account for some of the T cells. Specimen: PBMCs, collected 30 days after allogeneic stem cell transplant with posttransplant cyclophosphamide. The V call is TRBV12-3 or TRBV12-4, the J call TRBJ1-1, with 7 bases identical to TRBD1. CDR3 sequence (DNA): TGTGCCAGCAGTTTCTTACAGGGGACTGAAGCTTTCTTT. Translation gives CASSFLQGTEAFF.